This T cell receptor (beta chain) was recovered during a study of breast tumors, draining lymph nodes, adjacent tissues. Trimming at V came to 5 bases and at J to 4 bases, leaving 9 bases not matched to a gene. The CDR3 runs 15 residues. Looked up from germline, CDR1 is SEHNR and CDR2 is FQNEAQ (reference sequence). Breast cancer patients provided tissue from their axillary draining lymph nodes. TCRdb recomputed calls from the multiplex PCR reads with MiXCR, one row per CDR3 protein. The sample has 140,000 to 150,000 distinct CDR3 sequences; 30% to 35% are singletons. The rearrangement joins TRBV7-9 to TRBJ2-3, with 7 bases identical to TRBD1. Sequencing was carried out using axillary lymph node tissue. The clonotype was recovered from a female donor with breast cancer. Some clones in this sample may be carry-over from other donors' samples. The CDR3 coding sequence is TGTGCCAGCAGCCTTACACAGGGGCCAGCAGATACGCAGTATTTT. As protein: CASSLTQGPADTQYF.